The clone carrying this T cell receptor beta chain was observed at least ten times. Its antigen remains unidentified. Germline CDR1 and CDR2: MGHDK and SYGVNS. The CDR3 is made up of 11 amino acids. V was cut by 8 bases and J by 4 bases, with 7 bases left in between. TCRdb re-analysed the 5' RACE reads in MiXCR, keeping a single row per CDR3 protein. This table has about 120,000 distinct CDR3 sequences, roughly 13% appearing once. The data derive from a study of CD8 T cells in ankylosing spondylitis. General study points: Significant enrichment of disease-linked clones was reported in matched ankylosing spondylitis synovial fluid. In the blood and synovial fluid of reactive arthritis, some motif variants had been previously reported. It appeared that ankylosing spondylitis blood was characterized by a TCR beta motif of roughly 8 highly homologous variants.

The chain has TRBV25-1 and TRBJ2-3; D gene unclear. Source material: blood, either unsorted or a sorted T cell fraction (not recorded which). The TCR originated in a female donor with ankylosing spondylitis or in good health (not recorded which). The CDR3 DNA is TGTGCCAGCTCCAACTCAGATACGCAGTATTTT. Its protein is CASSNSDTQYF.